This T cell receptor (beta chain) appears in the sequencing data of a study of cytomegalovirus exposure and HLA in healthy donors. The table lists this clone with a count of one. It was with 60 Vbeta and 13 Jbeta primers that the PCR ran. The table came from immunoSEQ multiplex PCR; TCRdb's copy has only in-frame clones and leaves some out. In the table there are more than 250,000 clones, roughly 90% of which are singletons. J lost 5 bases, V lost 8 bases, and 8 bases had no gene match. The V gene's germline CDR1 is SNHLY and CDR2 FYNNEI. The CDR3 is 13 amino acids. This clonotype was sampled from a young woman in good health and CMV-seronegative. The chain is built from TRBV2 and TRBJ1-2; 7 bases fit TRBD1. Source material: PBMCs. CDR3 sequence reads: CASRGTVGYGYTF. CDR3 sequence (DNA): TGTGCCAGCCGAGGGACAGTTGGGTATGGCTACACCTTC.